A selection of T cell receptor beta chains follows, all from one sample in a study of T cells after yellow fever vaccination. TCRdb processed the 5' RACE reads anew with MiXCR; each CDR3 protein has one entry. The repertoire consists of under 700,000 distinct CDR3 sequences, with around 17% occurring once and the leading ten covering 17%. The material sequenced was PBMCs, taken more than 4 days after the first yellow fever vaccination. The receptors were gathered from a man aged 18 to 29 who received the YFV17D yellow fever vaccine. Both conserved end residues are part of each CDR3. A D gene is named only where the DNA matches it firmly. The listing skips clone size in some rows; elsewhere it reads once, few, many or a size class.

CDR3 DNA: TGCGCCAGCAGGGGGGAGACTAGCGCCTACAATGAGCAGTTCTTC; CDR3 protein: CASRGETSAYNEQFF; V gene: TRBV5-1; clone size: -; J gene: TRBJ2-1; D gene: TRBD2
CDR3 DNA: TGTGCTAGCAGCTTTACGTCGGCCGGGGAGCTGTTTTTT; CDR3 protein: CASSFTSAGELFF; V gene: TRBV7-7; clone size: -; J gene: TRBJ2-2; D gene: -
CDR3 DNA: TGCGCCAGCAGACACTCCCCGGGACATACCACAGATACGCAGTATTTT; CDR3 protein: CASRHSPGHTTDTQYF; V gene: TRBV4-1; clone size: -; J gene: TRBJ2-3; D gene: -
CDR3 DNA: TGTGCCAGCAGTTCCCGGGTGCGCGCTGAAGCTTTCTTT; CDR3 protein: CASSSRVRAEAFF; V gene: TRBV27; clone size: -; J gene: TRBJ1-1; D gene: -
CDR3 DNA: TGCAGTGCTAGAGCACTAAGGGGGGAGCTGTTTTTT; CDR3 protein: CSARALRGELFF; V gene: TRBV20-1; clone size: -; J gene: TRBJ2-2; D gene: -
CDR3 DNA: TGTGCCAGCAGCTTACTGGACACTGAAGCTTTCTTT; CDR3 protein: CASSLLDTEAFF; V gene: TRBV7-2; clone size: few; J gene: TRBJ1-1; D gene: -
CDR3 DNA: TGCGCCAGCAGTCAATCAGAGCCGGACGAGGCCAAAAACATTCAGTACTTC; CDR3 protein: CASSQSEPDEAKNIQYF; V gene: TRBV23-1; clone size: -; J gene: TRBJ2-4; D gene: -
CDR3 DNA: TGCGCCAGCAGCCAAACCCATTGGAATGAGCAGTTCTTC; CDR3 protein: CASSQTHWNEQFF; V gene: TRBV4-3; clone size: few; J gene: TRBJ2-1; D gene: -
CDR3 DNA: TGTGCCAGCAGCCACCGTTCCTCCCGCGGGAATGAGCAGTTCTTC; CDR3 protein: CASSHRSSRGNEQFF; V gene: TRBV3-1; clone size: -; J gene: TRBJ2-1; D gene: -
CDR3 DNA: TGTGCCAGCAGTCCCCTGACATATGGGACAGGGACCTTCTTTGCGGCTTTCTTT; CDR3 protein: CASSPLTYGTGTFFAAFF; V gene: TRBV28; clone size: -; J gene: TRBJ1-1; D gene: TRBD1
CDR3 DNA: TGTGCCAGCAGTGGGGGAGGGCCTGGTGGCTACACCTTC; CDR3 protein: CASSGGGPGGYTF; V gene: TRBV12-3/TRBV12-4; clone size: -; J gene: TRBJ1-2; D gene: -
CDR3 DNA: TGTGCCAGCAGCTTTGCCGAGGGGGCTAGTCAGCCCCAGCATTTT; CDR3 protein: CASSFAEGASQPQHF; V gene: TRBV7-2; clone size: -; J gene: TRBJ1-5; D gene: TRBD1
CDR3 DNA: TGTGCCATCACCTCCGGGACAGGGGCCTGGGAGCAGTACTTC; CDR3 protein: CAITSGTGAWEQYF; V gene: TRBV10-3; clone size: once; J gene: TRBJ2-7; D gene: TRBD1
CDR3 DNA: TGTGCCAGCAGCTTAGCGTTCGGGGGGGGGTACGAGCAGTACTTC; CDR3 protein: CASSLAFGGGYEQYF; V gene: TRBV11-2; clone size: few; J gene: TRBJ2-7; D gene: TRBD2
CDR3 DNA: TGTGCCAGCCGGACAGACAACACCGGGGAGCTGTTTTTT; CDR3 protein: CASRTDNTGELFF; V gene: TRBV6-1; clone size: -; J gene: TRBJ2-2; D gene: -
CDR3 DNA: TGCGCCAGCAGCTTGCAGGCAGGTTGGTTTGAGGGCTACACCTTC; CDR3 protein: CASSLQAGWFEGYTF; V gene: TRBV5-1; clone size: -; J gene: TRBJ1-2; D gene: -
CDR3 DNA: TGTGCCAGCAGCCAACACGGGCTAGGGTCACCCCTCCACTTT; CDR3 protein: CASSQHGLGSPLHF; V gene: TRBV7-3; clone size: -; J gene: TRBJ1-6; D gene: -
CDR3 DNA: TGTGCCAGCACCCGGACTGGGAGCGGGGGGGCGGAAGATACGCAGTATTTT; CDR3 protein: CASTRTGSGGAEDTQYF; V gene: TRBV27; clone size: -; J gene: TRBJ2-3; D gene: TRBD2
CDR3 DNA: TGTGCCAGCAGCCAAGATTCAGGGTTTAAAGAGACCCAGTACTTC; CDR3 protein: CASSQDSGFKETQYF; V gene: TRBV3-1; clone size: many; J gene: TRBJ2-5; D gene: -
CDR3 DNA: TGTGCCAGCAGCGAGGACAGGGGGAGGCAGTTCTTC; CDR3 protein: CASSEDRGRQFF; V gene: TRBV7-9; clone size: few; J gene: TRBJ2-1; D gene: TRBD1
CDR3 DNA: TGTGCCAGCAGTTTGAACTCTGGAAACACCATATATTTT; CDR3 protein: CASSLNSGNTIYF; V gene: TRBV12-3/TRBV12-4; clone size: many; J gene: TRBJ1-3; D gene: -
CDR3 DNA: TGTGCCAGCGTGGGGTGGGGGGGGAATGAGCAGTTCTTC; CDR3 protein: CASVGWGGNEQFF; V gene: TRBV27; clone size: few; J gene: TRBJ2-1; D gene: TRBD2
CDR3 DNA: TGCAGCGTTGAGAAGGGGACAGATACGCAGTATTTT; CDR3 protein: CSVEKGTDTQYF; V gene: TRBV29-1; clone size: -; J gene: TRBJ2-3; D gene: -
CDR3 DNA: TGTGCCAGCAGCTTGACGCCGTCAGGGTTTGGTGCCAACGGGGAAAAACTGTTTTTT; CDR3 protein: CASSLTPSGFGANGEKLFF; V gene: TRBV11-1; clone size: -; J gene: TRBJ1-4; D gene: -
CDR3 DNA: TGCGCCAGCAGCTTGGTTGGTAGCTCCTATAATTCACCCCTCCACTTT; CDR3 protein: CASSLVGSSYNSPLHF; V gene: TRBV5-1; clone size: few; J gene: TRBJ1-6; D gene: -
CDR3 DNA: TGCGCCAGCAGCTTGCCTAGCGGGGGGCCGAACACCGGGGAGCTGTTTTTT; CDR3 protein: CASSLPSGGPNTGELFF; V gene: TRBV5-1; clone size: -; J gene: TRBJ2-2; D gene: TRBD2